These 11 T cell receptor beta chains share one sample of origin, sequenced in a study of T cell responses to AZD1222 COVID-19 vaccine. The data were produced by immunoSEQ multiplex PCR, yet TCRdb's version contains in-frame clones alone and is incomplete. Counted here are approximately 89,000 clones, less than 95% occurring once; the ten biggest clones make up 5% to 5.5%. The sequencing here drew on peripheral blood, taken 28 days after the second AZD1222 dose. Receptors originate from an adult who received the AZD1222 COVID-19 vaccine.

The chain has TRBV18 and TRBJ1-1, with a weak D call TRBD1 (6 bases). In germline, CDR1 is KGHSH, CDR2 LQKENI. This CDR3 has 15 amino acids. The V end lost 1 base, the J end lost 1 base, and 10 bases lay between the germline ends. CDR3 protein: CASSPLGATNTEAFF. CDR3 nucleotide sequence: TGTGCCAGCTCACCACTGGGGGCGACGAACACTGAAGCTTTCTTT.

The chain is built from TRBV7-2 and TRBJ1-2; weak D call: TRBD1 (6 bases). CDR3 length: 13 amino acids. Looked up from germline, CDR1 is SGHTA and CDR2 is FQGNSA. V shed 5 bases and J shed 2 bases, with 9 bases lying between them. CDR3 amino acids: CASSHRENYGYTF. The CDR3 DNA is TGTGCCAGCAGCCACAGGGAAAACTATGGCTACACCTTC. Full variable domain (outside the CDR3, taken from reference TRBV7-2 and TRBJ1-2): GAGVSQSPSNKVTEKGKDVELRCDPISGHTALYWYRQSLGQGLEFLIYFQGNSAPDKSGLPSDRFSAERTGGSVSTLTIQRTQQEDSAVYLCASSHRENYGYTFGSGTRLTVV.

The sample holds a few counts of this clone. This sequence joins TRBV27 and TRBJ1-2; weak D call: TRBD1 (5 bases). CDR1 is MNHEY and CDR2 is SMNVEV in the germline V gene (reference sequence). The CDR3 loop spans 15 amino acids. Trimming took 4 bases from V and 4 from J, leaving 16 bases between them. In DNA, the CDR3 is TGTGCCAGCAGTTGGGGGGGAGGAGGGGCCTATGGCTACACCTTC. Protein product: CASSWGGGGAYGYTF.

The chain combines TRBV10-3 with TRBJ1-2, with D possibly being TRBD1 (6 bases). CDR1 is ENHRY, CDR2 SYGVKD, per germline. The CDR3 spans 13 residues. Trimming pared 8 bases from V and 4 bases from J, leaving 14 bases between. CDR3 in amino acids: CAIRRTEIYGYTF. DNA for the CDR3: TGTGCCATCCGACGGACAGAGATCTATGGCTACACCTTC.

The gene calls are TRBV7-9 and TRBJ2-7, with unresolved D. V dropped 5 bases and J dropped 3 bases, with 11 bases sitting between them. Germline V CDR1 and CDR2: SEHNR, FQNEAQ (reference sequence). The CDR3 runs to 13 residues. DNA for the CDR3: TGTGCCAGCAGCCCCCCCCCTGGCTACGAGCAGTACTTC. Its protein is CASSPPPGYEQYF. Filled out from reference TRBV7-9 and TRBJ2-7, the complete variable domain reads DTGVSQNPRHKITKRGQNVTFRCDPISEHNRLYWYRQTLGQGPEFLTYFQNEAQLEKSRLLSDRFSAERPKGSFSTLEIQRTEQGDSAMYLCASSPPPGYEQYFGPGTRLTVT.

As DNA, the CDR3 is TGTGCCAGCAGTGAAGCGACAGGGGGCGGGGATGGCTACACCTTC. It is translated as CASSEATGGGDGYTF. V usage is TRBV2 and J usage is TRBJ1-2; 10 bases line up with TRBD1. This CDR3 is 15 amino acids long. Germline lookup yields CDR1 SNHLY and CDR2 FYNNEI. V lost 0 bases and J lost 6; bases outside the gene matches: 4.

The chain joins TRBV12-5 to TRBJ1-5; the match to TRBD1 covers 8 bases. J was trimmed by 5 bases and V by 5 bases; bases with no gene match: 8. The V gene's germline CDR1 is LGHNT and CDR2 FRNRAP. This CDR3 contains 15 residues. CDR3 amino acids: CASGTGQGRDQPQHF. CDR3 DNA sequence: TGTGCTAGTGGTACCGGACAGGGAAGGGATCAGCCCCAGCATTTT.

J is TRBJ2-3 and V is TRBV12-5; D unclear. CDR3 length equals 11 residues. Germline CDR1 is LGHNT and CDR2 is FRNRAP. V lost 5 bases, J lost 5 bases, and 5 bases lay in between. DNA for the CDR3: TGTGCTAGTGGTCTACGAGATACGCAGTATTTT. Translating gives CASGLRDTQYF.

The chain joins TRBV9 to TRBJ2-5, with 10 bases lining up with TRBD2. Germline-derived CDR1 and CDR2 are SGDLS and YYNGEE. Trimming at V came to 0 bases and at J to 3 bases, leaving 5 bases not matched to a gene. This CDR3 region has 16 residues. In nucleotides, the CDR3 is TGTGCCAGCAGCGTAGACAGCGGGGGGGTAAAAGAGACCCAGTACTTC. This codes for CASSVDSGGVKETQYF.

This chain joins TRBV6-2 or TRBV6-3 and TRBJ2-7, with a possible D match to TRBD1 (6 bases). Looked up from germline, CDR1 is MNHEY and CDR2 is SVGEGT. CDR3 size: 14 residues. The V gene lost 6 bases and the J gene lost 2 bases, with 14 bases spanning the gap. The CDR3 DNA follows: TGTGCCAGCAGCAAGTACGCAGGGGCCTACGAGCAGTACTTC. It yields the protein CASSKYAGAYEQYF.

The V call is TRBV29-1, the J call TRBJ1-2, with D unclear. This CDR3 has 12 amino acids. The germline V and J ends were trimmed by 3 bases and 3 bases, with 8 bases remaining between them. Germline V gene data show CDR1 as SQVTM and CDR2 as ANQGSEA. CDR3 in amino acids: CSVEGRHYGYTF. The CDR3 DNA is TGCAGCGTTGAGGGCCGACACTATGGCTACACCTTC. The full variable domain, completed using reference TRBV29-1 and TRBJ1-2, is SAVISQKPSRDICQRGTSLTIQCQVDSQVTMMFWYRQQPGQSLTLIATANQGSEATYESGFVIDKFPISRPNLTFSTLTVSNMSPEDSSIYLCSVEGRHYGYTFGSGTRLTVV.